This TCR beta chain is drawn from a study of shared clonotypes between healthy human individuals. Study results and limitations: Memory subsets generally showed lower estimated richness than naive subsets.

Each sample came from a Caucasian adult donor living in Nashville, Tennessee. Negatively enriched CD4+ T cells were divided by CD45RA into naive and memory. CDR3 length: 11 amino acids. V lost 5 bases, J lost 10 bases, and 12 bases lay in between. CDR1 and CDR2 (germline): DFQATT, SNEGSKA (reference sequence). The assay was immunoSEQ multiplex PCR, and TCRdb's table has in-frame clones only and misses some. Of about 1.5 million clones in the sample, roughly 96% were seen once. A note on this clone: Its specificity is unknown.

The clonotype was recovered from a man aged 30 to 45 in good health. The rearrangement uses TRBV20-1 and TRBJ2-1, with D unresolved. Input material: naive CD4+ T cells sorted from blood. Subset denoted: CD45RA+ positively selected. The chain's CDR3 is CSAGILLEQFF. The CDR3 nucleotides read TGCAGTGCTGGGATACTACTAGAGCAGTTCTTC.